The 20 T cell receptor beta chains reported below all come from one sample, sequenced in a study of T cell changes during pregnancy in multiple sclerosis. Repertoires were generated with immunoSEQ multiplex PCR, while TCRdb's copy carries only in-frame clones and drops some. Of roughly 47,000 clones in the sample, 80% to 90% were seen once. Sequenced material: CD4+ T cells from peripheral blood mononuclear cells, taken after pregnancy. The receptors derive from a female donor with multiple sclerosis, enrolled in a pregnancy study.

The CDR3 is CASRLPGRGTQYF. In DNA form, the CDR3 reads TGTGCCAGCAGACTACCGGGGCGGGGTACGCAGTATTTT. This chain connects TRBV6-5 to TRBJ2-3; possibly TRBD2 for D (6 bases). Germline CDR1 is MNHEY and CDR2 is SVGAGI. Trimming removed 6 bases from V and 8 bases from J, with 15 bases in between. The CDR3 covers 13 residues.

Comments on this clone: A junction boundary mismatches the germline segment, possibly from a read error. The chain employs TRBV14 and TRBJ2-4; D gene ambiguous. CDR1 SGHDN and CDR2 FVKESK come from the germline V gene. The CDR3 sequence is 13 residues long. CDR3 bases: TGTGCCAGCAGCCAAGATAGTGGCAGGTTTGTGCACTTC. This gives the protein CASSQDSGRFVHF.

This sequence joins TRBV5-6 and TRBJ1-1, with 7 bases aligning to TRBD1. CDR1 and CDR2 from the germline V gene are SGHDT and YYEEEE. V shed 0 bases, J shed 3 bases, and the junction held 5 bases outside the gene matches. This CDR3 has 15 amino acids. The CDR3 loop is CASSLAGQGDTEAFF. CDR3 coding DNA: TGTGCCAGCAGCTTGGCCGGGCAGGGGGACACTGAAGCTTTCTTT.

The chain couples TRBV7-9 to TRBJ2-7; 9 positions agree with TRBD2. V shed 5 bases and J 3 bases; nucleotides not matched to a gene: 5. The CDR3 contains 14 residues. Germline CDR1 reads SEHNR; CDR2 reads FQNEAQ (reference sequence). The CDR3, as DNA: TGTGCCAGCAGCCGGGGGACTAGCATCTACGAGCAGTACTTC. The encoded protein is CASSRGTSIYEQYF. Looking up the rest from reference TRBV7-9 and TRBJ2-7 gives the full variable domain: DTGVSQNPRHKITKRGQNVTFRCDPISEHNRLYWYRQTLGQGPEFLTYFQNEAQLEKSRLLSDRFSAERPKGSFSTLEIQRTEQGDSAMYLCASSRGTSIYEQYFGPGTRLTVT.

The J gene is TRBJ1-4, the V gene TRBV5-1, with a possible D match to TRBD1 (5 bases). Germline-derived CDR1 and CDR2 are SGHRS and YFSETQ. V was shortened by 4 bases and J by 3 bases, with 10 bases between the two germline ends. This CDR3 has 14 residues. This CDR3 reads CASSVDTSNEKLFF. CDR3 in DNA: TGCGCCAGCAGCGTGGACACGTCTAATGAAAAACTGTTTTTT.

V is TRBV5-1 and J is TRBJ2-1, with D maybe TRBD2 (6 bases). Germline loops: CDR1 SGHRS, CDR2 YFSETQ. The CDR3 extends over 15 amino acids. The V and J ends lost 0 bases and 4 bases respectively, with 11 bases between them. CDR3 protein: CASSLAGDGYNEQFF. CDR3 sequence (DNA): TGCGCCAGCAGCTTGGCGGGAGATGGTTACAATGAGCAGTTCTTC.

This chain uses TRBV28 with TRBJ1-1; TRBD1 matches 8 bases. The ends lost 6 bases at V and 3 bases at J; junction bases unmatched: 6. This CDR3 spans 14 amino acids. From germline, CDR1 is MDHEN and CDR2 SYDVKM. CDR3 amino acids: CASRLTGGHTEAFF. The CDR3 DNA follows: TGTGCCAGCAGGCTCACAGGGGGGCACACTGAAGCTTTCTTT.

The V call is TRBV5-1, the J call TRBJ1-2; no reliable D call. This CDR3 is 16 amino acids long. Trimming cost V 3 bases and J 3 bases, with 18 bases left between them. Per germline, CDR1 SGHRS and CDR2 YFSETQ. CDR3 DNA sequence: TGCGCCAGCAGCTCCAAATACACCAACAATTACTATGGCTACACCTTC. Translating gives CASSSKYTNNYYGYTF.

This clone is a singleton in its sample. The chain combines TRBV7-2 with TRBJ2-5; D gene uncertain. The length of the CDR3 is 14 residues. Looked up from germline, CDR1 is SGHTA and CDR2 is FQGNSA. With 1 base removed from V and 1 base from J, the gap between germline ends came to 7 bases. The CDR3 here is CASSLDRFQETQYF. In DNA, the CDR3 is TGTGCCAGCAGCTTAGACCGGTTCCAAGAGACCCAGTACTTC.

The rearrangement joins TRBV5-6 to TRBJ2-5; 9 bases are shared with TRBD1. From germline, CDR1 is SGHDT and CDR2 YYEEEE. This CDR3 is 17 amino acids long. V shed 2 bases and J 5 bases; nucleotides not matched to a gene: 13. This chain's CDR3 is CASSLIHLTGGTETQYF. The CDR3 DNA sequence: TGTGCCAGCAGCTTAATACACCTGACAGGGGGGACGGAGACCCAGTACTTC.

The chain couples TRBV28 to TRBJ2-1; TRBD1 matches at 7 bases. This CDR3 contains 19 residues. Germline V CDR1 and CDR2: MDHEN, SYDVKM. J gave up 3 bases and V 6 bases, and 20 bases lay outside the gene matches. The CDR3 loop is CASSRNRRQGRGYYNEQFF. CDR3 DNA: TGTGCCAGCAGCAGAAATAGACGACAGGGAAGGGGTTACTACAATGAGCAGTTCTTC.

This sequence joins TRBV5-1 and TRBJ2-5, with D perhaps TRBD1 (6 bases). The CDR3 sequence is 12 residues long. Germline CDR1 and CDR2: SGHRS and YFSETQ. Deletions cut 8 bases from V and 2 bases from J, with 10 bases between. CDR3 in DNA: TGCGCCAGTAGACAGGAGCAAGAGACCCAGTACTTC. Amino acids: CASRQEQETQYF.

CDR3 region: CASSIMAGLAVNTGELFF. CDR3 sequence (DNA): TGTGCCAGTAGTATAATGGCCGGGCTAGCAGTGAACACCGGGGAGCTGTTTTTT. V gene TRBV19 combines with J gene TRBJ2-2; D might be TRBD2 (5 bases). Trimming took off 2 bases at V and 1 base at J, with 17 bases between the two ends. Germline V gives CDR1 LNHDA, CDR2 SQIVND (reference sequence). This CDR3 has 18 amino acids. Complete variable domain (other parts from reference TRBV19 and TRBJ2-2): DGGITQSPKYLFRKEGQNVTLSCEQNLNHDAMYWYRQDPGQGLRLIYYSQIVNDFQKGDIAEGYSVSREKKESFPLTVTSAQKNPTAFYLCASSIMAGLAVNTGELFFGEGSRLTVL.

CDR3 residues: CASSSGLAGLTDTQYF. The DNA of the CDR3 is TGTGCCAGCAGCTCGGGACTAGCGGGACTCACAGATACGCAGTATTTT. This chain joins TRBV11-1 and TRBJ2-3, with 13 bases that match TRBD2. The CDR3 contains 16 residues. Trimming at V came to 4 bases and at J to 2 bases, leaving 3 bases not matched to a gene. From germline, CDR1 is SGHAT and CDR2 FQDESV (reference sequence).

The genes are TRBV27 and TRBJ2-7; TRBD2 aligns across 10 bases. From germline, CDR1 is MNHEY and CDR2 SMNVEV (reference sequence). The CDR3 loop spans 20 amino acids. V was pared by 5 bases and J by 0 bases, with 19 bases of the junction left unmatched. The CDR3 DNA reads TGTGCCAGCAGTCAAAGACTAGCGGGCACCTTGGGGGATAGCTCCTACGAGCAGTACTTC. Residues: CASSQRLAGTLGDSSYEQYF.

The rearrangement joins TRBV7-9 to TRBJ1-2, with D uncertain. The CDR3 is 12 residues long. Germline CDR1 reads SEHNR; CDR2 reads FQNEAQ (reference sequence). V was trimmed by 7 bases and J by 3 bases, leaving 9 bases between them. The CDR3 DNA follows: TGTGCCAGCACCTCAAGCGACTATGGCTACACCTTC. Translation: CASTSSDYGYTF.

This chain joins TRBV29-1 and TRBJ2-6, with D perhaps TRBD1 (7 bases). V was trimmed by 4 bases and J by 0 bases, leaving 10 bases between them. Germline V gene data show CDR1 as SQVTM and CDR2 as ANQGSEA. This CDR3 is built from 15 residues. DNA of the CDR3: TGCAGCGTTGCCAGGGGGGACTCTGGGGCCAACGTCCTGACTTTC. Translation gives CSVARGDSGANVLTF.

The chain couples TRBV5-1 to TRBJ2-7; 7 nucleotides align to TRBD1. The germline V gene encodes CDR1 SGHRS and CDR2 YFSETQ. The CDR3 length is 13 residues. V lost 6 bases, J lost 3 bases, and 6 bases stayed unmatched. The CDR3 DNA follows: TGCGCCAGCAATCGACAGGGTGGCTACGAGCAGTACTTC. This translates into CASNRQGGYEQYF.

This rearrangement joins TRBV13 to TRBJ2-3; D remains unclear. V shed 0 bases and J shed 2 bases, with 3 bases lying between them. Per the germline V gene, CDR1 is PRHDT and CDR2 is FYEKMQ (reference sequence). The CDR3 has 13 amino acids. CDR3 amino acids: CASSLGHTDTQYF. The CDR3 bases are TGTGCCAGCAGCTTAGGTCACACAGATACGCAGTATTTT.

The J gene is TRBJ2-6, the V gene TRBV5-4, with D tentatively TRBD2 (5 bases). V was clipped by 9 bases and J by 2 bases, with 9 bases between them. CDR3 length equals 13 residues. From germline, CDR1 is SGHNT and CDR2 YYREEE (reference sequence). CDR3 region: CAIQLAGANVLTF. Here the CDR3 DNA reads TGTGCCATCCAACTAGCTGGGGCCAACGTCCTGACTTTC. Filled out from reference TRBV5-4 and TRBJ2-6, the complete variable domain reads ETGVTQSPTHLIKTRGQQVTLRCSSQSGHNTVSWYQQALGQGPQFIFQYYREEENGRGNFPPRFSGLQFPNYSSELNVNALELDDSALYLCAIQLAGANVLTFGAGSRLTVL.